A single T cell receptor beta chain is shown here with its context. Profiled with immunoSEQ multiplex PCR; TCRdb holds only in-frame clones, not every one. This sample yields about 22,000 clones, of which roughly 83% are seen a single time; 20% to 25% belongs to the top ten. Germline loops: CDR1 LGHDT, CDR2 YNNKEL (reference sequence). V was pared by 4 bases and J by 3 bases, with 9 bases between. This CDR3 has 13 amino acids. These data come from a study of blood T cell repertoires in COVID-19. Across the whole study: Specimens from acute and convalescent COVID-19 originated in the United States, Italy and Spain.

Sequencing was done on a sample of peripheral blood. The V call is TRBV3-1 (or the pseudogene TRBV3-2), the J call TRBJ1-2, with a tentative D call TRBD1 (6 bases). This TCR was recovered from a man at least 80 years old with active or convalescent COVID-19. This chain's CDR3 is CASSPQGYYGYTF. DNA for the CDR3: TGTGCCAGCAGCCCACAGGGTTACTATGGCTACACCTTC.